This T cell receptor (beta chain) was retrieved from a study of blood T cell repertoires in COVID-19. Overall study context: Material from acute and convalescent COVID-19 was sourced from the United States, Italy and Spain.

Trimming cost V 3 bases and J 4 bases, with 12 bases left between them. The germline V gene encodes CDR1 MDHEN and CDR2 SYDVKM. This CDR3 is built from 14 residues. How the authors handled the data: It was from reference gene primer amplification that nucleated cell counts were estimated. Here immunoSEQ multiplex PCR was the method, and the copy in TCRdb shows in-frame clones only, minus some. That table supplies the V and J calls and clone size; D and trimming were determined from the DNA. Of 200,000 to 250,000 clones in the sample, around 90% were seen once. What was sequenced was peripheral blood. The chain recombines TRBV28 with TRBJ1-2; a possible D gene is TRBD1 (6 bases). The origin of this receptor is a man in his fifties or sixties who had recovered from COVID-19. CDR3 nucleotide sequence: TGTGCCAGCAGTTTCGTGGACAGACCCTATGGCTACACCTTC. Its translation is CASSFVDRPYGYTF.